The 13 T cell receptor beta chains below all came from one sample that was sequenced in a study of regulatory T cells in long-lasting Graves disease. Noted time point: newly diagnosed GD, antithyroid drugs for less than 3 months. PBMC RNA was the source of the TCR library. Through Arm-PCR of CDR3 regions and iRepertoire HTBI primers, TCR beta libraries were built. In TCRdb, the multiplex PCR reads were re-called with MiXCR into one record per CDR3 protein. This table holds some 460,000 distinct CDR3 sequences, around 15% found once. The data were also submitted as part of a second study, on T cells in Graves' hyperthyroidism and ophthalmopathy.

Specimen: peripheral blood mononuclear cells (PBMCs), collected at new diagnosis, from a patient treated with antithyroid drugs. The receptor source for this set is a man between 35 and 55 years old with Graves disease.

This clonotype was observed at least ten times. The rearrangement joins TRBV3-1 to TRBJ1-4; a weak D match, TRBD1 (5 bases). Trimming stripped 0 bases from V and 8 bases from J, with 10 bases between. Germline V CDR1 and CDR2: LGHDT, YNNKEL (reference sequence). CDR3 size: 14 residues. In DNA, the CDR3 is TGTGCCAGCAGCCAAGATCTGGGGGGGGAAAAACTGTTTTTT. Translated, it gives CASSQDLGGEKLFF.

This clonotype was recorded at least ten times. CDR3 sequence reads: CASSGLGGSYEQYF. The CDR3, as DNA: TGTGCCAGCAGCGGGCTAGGAGGATCCTACGAGCAGTACTTC. This chain links TRBV27 with TRBJ2-7; D perhaps matches TRBD2 (5 bases). CDR1 MNHEY and CDR2 SMNVEV come from the germline V gene (reference sequence). The CDR3 totals 14 residues. Trimming removed 6 bases at V and 1 base at J, with 13 bases between.

This clonotype was detected ten times or more. The chain carries TRBV28 and TRBJ2-1; D call uncertain. The ends were cut back, 3 bases at V and 4 bases at J, with 7 bases in the middle. The CDR3 runs to 13 residues. The V gene's germline CDR1 is MDHEN and CDR2 SYDVKM. The CDR3 nucleotides are TGTGCCAGCAGTTTCACTCATTACAATGAGCAGTTCTTC. It encodes CASSFTHYNEQFF.

This clonotype was found a few times. The chain recombines TRBV2 with TRBJ2-3, with 9 bases lining up with TRBD2. Germline CDR1 and CDR2: SNHLY and FYNNEI. The CDR3 has 16 amino acids. The junction had 15 bases not matched to a gene; V was cut back by 4 bases and J by 10 bases. The CDR3 protein is CASSGVGLAGLNAQYF. Written as DNA, the CDR3 is TGTGCCAGCAGTGGAGTGGGGCTAGCGGGGTTGAATGCGCAGTATTTT.

This clonotype was counted ten times or more. The chain links TRBV7-6 to TRBJ2-3; D might be TRBD2 (5 bases). With 5 bases removed from V and 5 bases from J, the gap between germline ends came to 11 bases. Germline CDR1 is SGHVS and CDR2 is FNYEAQ. The CDR3 spans 13 residues. The CDR3 DNA is TGTGCCAGCAGCCGACTAACCGGAGATACGCAGTATTTT. It yields the protein CASSRLTGDTQYF.

This clonotype was detected only a few times. V usage is TRBV29-1 and J usage is TRBJ2-3; 10 bases fit TRBD2. This CDR3 spans 15 amino acids. The V segment lost 4 bases and the J segment 2 bases; nucleotides outside the gene matches: 6. Germline CDR1 SQVTM, CDR2 ANQGSEA. CDR3 in amino acids: CSVVSSGRTTDTQYF. The CDR3 DNA is TGCAGCGTTGTTTCTAGCGGGAGAACCACAGATACGCAGTATTTT.

The chain is built from TRBV24-1 and TRBJ2-5; D is perhaps TRBD2 (6 bases). Trimming stripped 4 bases from V and 1 base from J, with 12 bases between. The CDR3 length is 15 residues. The germline CDR1 and CDR2 sequences are KGHDR and SFDVKD. The CDR3 here is CATSEGTSSQETQYF. The CDR3 DNA reads TGTGCCACCAGTGAGGGAACTAGCAGCCAAGAGACCCAGTACTTC.

This clonotype was picked up many times. The gene calls are TRBV18 and TRBJ2-1, with 8 bases lining up with TRBD2. Germline CDR1 reads KGHSH; CDR2 reads LQKENI. The CDR3 runs 15 residues. Trimming cost V 4 bases and J 4 bases; bases outside gene matches: 6. The CDR3 reads CASSQDGRGYNEQFF. The CDR3 region has the DNA TGTGCCAGCTCACAGGACGGGAGGGGTTACAATGAGCAGTTCTTC.

A remark on this clonotype: A much larger clone is a single base away; this may be a read error. The final CDR3 position lacks the conserved phenylalanine or tryptophan, pointing to a likely read error. The chain has TRBV2 and TRBJ2-3; D unclear. Germline V gene lookup returns CDR1 SNHLY and CDR2 FYNNEI. The CDR3 sequence is 14 residues long. Trimming cost V 6 bases and J 0 bases, with 10 bases left between them. The CDR3: CASSRIVSTDTQYL. The DNA for the CDR3 is TGTGCCAGCAGCAGGATAGTCAGCACAGATACGCAGTATTTG.

This clonotype was counted ten times or more. The chain's CDR3 is CASSLGSGRLNEQFF. The DNA for the CDR3 is TGTGCCAGCAGCTTAGGTAGCGGGAGACTCAATGAGCAGTTCTTC. The gene calls are TRBV7-9 and TRBJ2-1, with 9 bases aligning to TRBD2. CDR3 length equals 15 residues. Germline-derived CDR1 and CDR2 are SEHNR and FQNEAQ (reference sequence). J lost 6 bases, V lost 1 base, and 4 bases had no gene match. The complete variable domain, with remaining parts taken from reference TRBV7-9 and TRBJ2-1, reads DTGVSQNPRHKITKRGQNVTFRCDPISEHNRLYWYRQTLGQGPEFLTYFQNEAQLEKSRLLSDRFSAERPKGSFSTLEIQRTEQGDSAMYLCASSLGSGRLNEQFFGPGTRLTVL.

As concerns this clonotype: This may stem from a read error, because a much larger clone lies one nucleotide away. The chain links TRBV5-1 to TRBJ2-2; no reliable D call. Germline V gene sequence: CDR1 SGHRS, CDR2 YFSETQ. The CDR3 is 15 amino acids. Deletions cut 6 bases from V and 0 bases from J, with 12 bases between. Here the CDR3 reads CASNPSGSNTGELFF. The CDR3 DNA is TGCGCCAGCAACCCCTCCGGGTCGAACACCGGGGAGCTGTTTTTT.

This clonotype was picked up many times. This chain uses TRBV7-9 with TRBJ1-1; tentative D call: TRBD1 (6 bases). Looked up from germline, CDR1 is SEHNR and CDR2 is FQNEAQ (reference sequence). The CDR3 contains 15 residues. The ends were cut back, 5 bases at V and 0 bases at J, with 13 bases in the middle. The CDR3 DNA reads TGTGCCAGCAGCCCCCGACAGGCTCTGAACACTGAAGCTTTCTTT. It translates to CASSPRQALNTEAFF.

Comments on this clonotype: Just one base apart from a much larger clone, this may be a read error. This sequence joins TRBV24-1 and TRBJ1-2; D perhaps matches TRBD1 (5 bases). Germline values: CDR1 KGHDR, CDR2 SFDVKD. The CDR3 loop spans 14 amino acids. The DNA of the CDR3 is TGTGCCACCGGTGATTGGCGACAGAACTATGGCTACACCTTC. Translation: CATGDWRQNYGYTF.